This T cell receptor beta chain stems from a study of blood T cells in healthy people across ages (dated by TCRdb to the mid-2010s). As for the study more broadly: In model experiments, roughly one uniquely barcoded TCR beta cDNA molecule per two T cells was captured by template switching. To track age-related changes in TCR beta repertoire diversity, the study relied on deep sequencing normalized with unique cDNA molecular identifiers. Donors were grouped into four age groups: young (average roughly 15 years), middle-aged (less than 40), aged (about 59) and long-lived (just over 80). To avoid experimental bias, donors of different ages were distributed randomly across sequencing lanes. For two donors (one aged 18 to 30 and one aged 80 or older), the study analyzed two additional independent replicas of 1 million unique cDNA reads from the same blood draw. Results and caveats for the whole study, not just this receptor: Because donor CMV infection status was unknown, age-related changes in expanded clonotypes were potentially confounded. Observed TCR beta diversity correlated strongly with the percentage of naive T cells measured by flow cytometry. Compared with the aged group, the long-lived group had more naive CD4+ T cells, fewer expanded clones and increased TCR diversity, suggesting age selection. Estimates of total diversity based on one million sequenced T cells were regarded as lower bounds and as underestimates. Because profiling used bulk unsorted PBMCs, naive and antigen-experienced compartments could not be compared conclusively. As age increased, observed TCR beta diversity per million T cells dropped in a roughly linear way, and a significant reduction was already evident by age roughly 36.

The method was 5' RACE. Sequencer: Illumina HiSeq 2500. The second PCR ran for roughly 7 to 12 cycles and used a J-beta primer mix along with a sample-barcoded 5' primer. A template-switch 5' adaptor carrying 12 random nucleotides introduced a unique molecular identifier onto each TCR beta cDNA molecule. Each sample yielded at least 3 million CDR3-containing paired-end reads. All of the RNA was converted into first-strand cDNA using the Mint cDNA synthesis kit, with a TRBC-specific oligonucleotide serving as the primer. Following uracil-DNA glycosylase treatment, all cDNA underwent a first 18-cycle PCR with the universal primers M1SS and BC2_uni_R. In the source study's methods: Each sample was normalized by randomly selecting 1 million high-quality reads, each carrying a distinct molecular identifier. Reads with shared molecular identifiers were discarded instead of being binned into consensus sequences. MiTCR, set to a Q25 quality threshold and the strictest error-elimination algorithm, was used for CDR3 identification, clonotype clustering and error correction. Lower-bound total TCR beta diversity was estimated with a nonparametric unseen species model using Euler transformation. TCRdb itself trimmed the public reads at Q25 with fastp, ran MiXCR and retained productive beta chains. Every CDR3 protein is listed once, alongside the most common genes and DNA of its rows. The V and J calls here are based on TCRdb, not the publication. A total of 1.5 million to 1.9 million distinct CDR3 sequences appear in this sample, under 55% of them only once. Less than 5% of the sample belongs to the ten largest clones.

Donors were 39 systemically healthy Caucasian individuals from Russia aged roughly 6 to 90 years. Ten milliliters of peripheral blood were drawn from each donor into EDTA-treated Vacutainer tubes. Ficoll-Paque density-gradient centrifugation was used to isolate PBMCs, with at least 6.5 million per sample. Trizol reagent was used to extract total RNA from PBMCs, with at least 6 micrograms per sample. For every donor, flow cytometry on a PBMC aliquot measured the percentage of naive CD45RAhigh/CD27high T cells. Measured from the cysteine to the phenylalanine, the CDR3 is 13 residues long. Only the CDR3 DNA is retained, 39 bases long and in frame from the first base. The germline V gene specifies SGHRS as CDR1 and YFSETQ as CDR2. Concerning this clonotype itself: Its antigen is currently not known. At one end, the junction sequence differs from germline, possibly due to a read error.

This sequence uses TRBV5-1 and TRBJ2-7, with the D segment identity uncertain. This sequence was found in a woman younger than 35 in good health. Source material: blood. The nucleotide sequence reads as follows: TGTGCCAGTAGTGGATCCTTGGGCTACGAGCAGTACTTC. Its protein is CASSGSLGYEQYF. Supplemented by the reference TRBV5-1 and TRBJ2-7 proteins around the CDR3, the complete variable domain is KAGVTQTPRYLIKTRGQQVTLSCSPISGHRSVSWYQQTPGQGLQFLFEYFSETQRNKGNFPGRFSGRQFSNSRSEMNVSTLELGDSALYLCASSGSLGYEQYFGPGTRLTVT.